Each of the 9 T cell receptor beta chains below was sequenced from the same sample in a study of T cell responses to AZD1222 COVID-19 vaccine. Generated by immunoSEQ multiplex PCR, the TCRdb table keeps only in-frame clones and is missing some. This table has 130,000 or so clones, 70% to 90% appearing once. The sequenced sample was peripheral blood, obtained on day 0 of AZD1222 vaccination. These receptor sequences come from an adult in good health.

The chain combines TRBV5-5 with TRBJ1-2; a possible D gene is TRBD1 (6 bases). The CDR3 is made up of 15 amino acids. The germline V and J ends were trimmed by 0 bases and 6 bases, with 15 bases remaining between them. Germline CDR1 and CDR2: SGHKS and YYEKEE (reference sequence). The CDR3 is CASSLAWGGVDGYTF. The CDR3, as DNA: TGTGCCAGCAGCTTGGCATGGGGGGGCGTGGATGGCTACACCTTC.

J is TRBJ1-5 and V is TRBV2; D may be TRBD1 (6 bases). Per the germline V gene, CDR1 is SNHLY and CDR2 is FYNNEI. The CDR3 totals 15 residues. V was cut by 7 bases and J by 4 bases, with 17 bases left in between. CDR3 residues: CASTTQKRGNQPQHF. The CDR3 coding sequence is TGTGCCAGCACTACTCAGAAGAGGGGGAATCAGCCCCAGCATTTT.

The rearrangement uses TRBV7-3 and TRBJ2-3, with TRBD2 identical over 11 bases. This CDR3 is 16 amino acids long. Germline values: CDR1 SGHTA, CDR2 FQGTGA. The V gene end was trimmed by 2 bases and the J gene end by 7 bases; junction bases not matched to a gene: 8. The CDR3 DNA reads TGTGCCAGCAGCTTAGAGCTAGCGGGAGGTCTGAATACGCAGTATTTT. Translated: CASSLELAGGLNTQYF. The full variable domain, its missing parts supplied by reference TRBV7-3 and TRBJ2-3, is GAGVSQTPSNKVTEKGKYVELRCDPISGHTALYWYRQSLGQGPEFLIYFQGTGAADDSGLPNDRFFAVRPEGSVSTLKIQRTERGDSAVYLCASSLELAGGLNTQYFGPGTRLTVL.

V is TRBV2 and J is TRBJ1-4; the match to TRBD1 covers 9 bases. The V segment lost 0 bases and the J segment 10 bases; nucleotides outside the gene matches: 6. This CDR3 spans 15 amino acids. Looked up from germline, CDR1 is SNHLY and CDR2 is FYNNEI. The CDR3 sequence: CASSEAGGQGRKLFF. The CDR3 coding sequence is TGTGCCAGCAGTGAAGCGGGGGGACAGGGACGAAAACTGTTTTTT.

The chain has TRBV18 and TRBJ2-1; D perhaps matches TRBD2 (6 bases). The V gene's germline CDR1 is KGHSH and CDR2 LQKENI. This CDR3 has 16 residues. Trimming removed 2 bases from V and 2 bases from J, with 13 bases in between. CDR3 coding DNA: TGTGCCAGCTCACCATTTAGCGGCCTTCCCTACAATGAGCAGTTCTTC. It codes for CASSPFSGLPYNEQFF. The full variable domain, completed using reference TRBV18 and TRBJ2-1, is NAGVMQNPRHLVRRRGQEARLRCSPMKGHSHVYWYRQLPEEGLKFMVYLQKENIIDESGMPKERFSAEFPKEGPSILRIQQVVRGDSAAYFCASSPFSGLPYNEQFFGPGTRLTVL.

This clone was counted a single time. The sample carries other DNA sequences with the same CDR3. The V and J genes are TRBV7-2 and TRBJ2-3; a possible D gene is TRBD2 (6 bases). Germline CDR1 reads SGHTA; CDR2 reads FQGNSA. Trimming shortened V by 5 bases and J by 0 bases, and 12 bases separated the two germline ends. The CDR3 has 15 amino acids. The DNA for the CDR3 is TGTGCCAGCAGCCCGGACTATTTGAGCACAGATACGCAGTATTTT. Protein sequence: CASSPDYLSTDTQYF.

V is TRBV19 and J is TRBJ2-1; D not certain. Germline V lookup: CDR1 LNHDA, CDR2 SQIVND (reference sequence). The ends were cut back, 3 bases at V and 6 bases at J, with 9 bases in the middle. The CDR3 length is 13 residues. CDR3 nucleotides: TGTGCCAGTAGTATGGGTAGAGGCAATGAGCAGTTCTTC. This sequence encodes CASSMGRGNEQFF.

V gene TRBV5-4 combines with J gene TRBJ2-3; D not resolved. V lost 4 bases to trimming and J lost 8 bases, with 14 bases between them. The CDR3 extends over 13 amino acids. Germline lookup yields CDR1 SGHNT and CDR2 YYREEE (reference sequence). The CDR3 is CASSNARSFTQYF. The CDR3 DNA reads TGTGCCAGCAGCAACGCCCGAAGTTTTACGCAGTATTTT.

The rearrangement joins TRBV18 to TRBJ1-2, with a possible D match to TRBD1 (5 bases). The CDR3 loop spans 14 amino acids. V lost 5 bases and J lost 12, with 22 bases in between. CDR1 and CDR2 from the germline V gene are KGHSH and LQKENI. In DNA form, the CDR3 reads TGTGCCAGCTCAATTAGGGGTCTACAACCAGCGGACACCTTC. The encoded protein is CASSIRGLQPADTF.